This T cell receptor beta chain was captured by sequencing in a study of long-term antiretroviral therapy in people with HIV. Study outcomes and limitations: Diversity remained lower than transplant donor controls, even though it increased after ART. Blood dates from 2004 to 2017, possibly under older ART regimens.

Every specimen provided about 0.9-10 million cryopreserved PBMC before DNA extraction took place. Researchers report immunoSEQ v3.0 was run at survey level. Profiled with immunoSEQ multiplex PCR; TCRdb holds only in-frame clones, not every one. The sample includes around 26,000 clones, 70% to 90% of them seen just once. This CDR3 has 14 residues. Germline CDR1 reads MNHEY; CDR2 reads SMNVEV (reference sequence). Trimming shortened V by 2 bases and J by 10 bases, and 12 bases separated the two germline ends. With respect to this clone: What it binds is not known.

The source is a man aged 40-49 years with HIV. Sequencing was performed on unsorted PBMCs, taken 2.7 years after starting antiretroviral therapy. The rearrangement links TRBV27 to TRBJ1-6; D uncertain. The CDR3 nucleotides are TGTGCCAGCAGTTTAGGCGGCCTGGACTCACCCCTCCACTTT. Amino acids: CASSLGGLDSPLHF.